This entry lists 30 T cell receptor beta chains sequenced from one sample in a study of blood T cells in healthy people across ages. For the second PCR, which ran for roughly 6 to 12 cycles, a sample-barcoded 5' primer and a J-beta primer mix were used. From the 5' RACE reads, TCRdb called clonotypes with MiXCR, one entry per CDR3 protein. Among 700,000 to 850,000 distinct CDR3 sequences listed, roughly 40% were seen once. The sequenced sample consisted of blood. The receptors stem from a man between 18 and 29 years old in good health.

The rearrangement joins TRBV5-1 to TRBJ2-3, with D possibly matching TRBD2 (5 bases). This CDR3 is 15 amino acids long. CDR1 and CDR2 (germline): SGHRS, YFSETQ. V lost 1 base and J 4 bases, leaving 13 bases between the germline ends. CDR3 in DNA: TGCGCCAGCAGCTTGTGGTTACGGGAATCAGATACGCAGTATTTT. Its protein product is CASSLWLRESDTQYF.

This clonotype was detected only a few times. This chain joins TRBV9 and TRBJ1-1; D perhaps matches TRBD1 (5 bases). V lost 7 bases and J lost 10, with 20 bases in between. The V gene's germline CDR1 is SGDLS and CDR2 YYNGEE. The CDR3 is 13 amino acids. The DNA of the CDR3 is TGTGCCAGCCAACGAGTGGGGGGTAGGGCAGCTTTCTTT. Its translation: CASQRVGGRAAFF.

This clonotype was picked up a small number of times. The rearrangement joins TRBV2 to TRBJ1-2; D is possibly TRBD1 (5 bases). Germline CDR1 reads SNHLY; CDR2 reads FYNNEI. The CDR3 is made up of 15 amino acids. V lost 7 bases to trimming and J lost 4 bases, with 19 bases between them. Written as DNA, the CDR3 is TGTGCCAGCAAGATGGGAGGGGAGGAGAGCTATGGCTACACCTTC. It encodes CASKMGGEESYGYTF.

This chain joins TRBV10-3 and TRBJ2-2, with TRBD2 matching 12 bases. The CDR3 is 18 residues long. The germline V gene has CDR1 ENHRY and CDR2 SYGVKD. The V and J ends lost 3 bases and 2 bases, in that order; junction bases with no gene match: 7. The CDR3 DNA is TGTGCCATCAGTGATCAAGGACTAGCGGGGCGAAACACCGGGGAGCTGTTTTTT. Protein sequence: CAISDQGLAGRNTGELFF.

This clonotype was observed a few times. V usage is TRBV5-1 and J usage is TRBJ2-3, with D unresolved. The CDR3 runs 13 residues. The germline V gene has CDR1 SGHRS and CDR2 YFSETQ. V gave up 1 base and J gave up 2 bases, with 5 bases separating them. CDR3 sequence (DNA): TGCGCCAGCAGCTTGAAAACCACAGATACGCAGTATTTT. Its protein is CASSLKTTDTQYF.

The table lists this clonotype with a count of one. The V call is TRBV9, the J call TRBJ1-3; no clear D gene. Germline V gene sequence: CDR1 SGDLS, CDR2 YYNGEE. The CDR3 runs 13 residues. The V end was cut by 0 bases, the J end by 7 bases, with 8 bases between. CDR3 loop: CASSVEEWNTIYF. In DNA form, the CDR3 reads TGTGCCAGCAGCGTAGAGGAATGGAACACCATATATTTT.

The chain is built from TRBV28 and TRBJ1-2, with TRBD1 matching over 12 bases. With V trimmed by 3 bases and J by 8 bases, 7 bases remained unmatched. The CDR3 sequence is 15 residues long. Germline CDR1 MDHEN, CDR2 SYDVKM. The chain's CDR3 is CASSFTGQGARGYTF. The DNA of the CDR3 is TGTGCCAGCAGTTTTACGGGACAGGGGGCGCGAGGCTACACCTTC.

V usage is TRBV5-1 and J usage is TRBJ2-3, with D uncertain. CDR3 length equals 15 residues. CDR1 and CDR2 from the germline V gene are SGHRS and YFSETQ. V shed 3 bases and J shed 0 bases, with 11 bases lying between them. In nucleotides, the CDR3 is TGCGCCAGCAGCTCGGCCAGGCGGAGCACAGATACGCAGTATTTT. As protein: CASSSARRSTDTQYF.

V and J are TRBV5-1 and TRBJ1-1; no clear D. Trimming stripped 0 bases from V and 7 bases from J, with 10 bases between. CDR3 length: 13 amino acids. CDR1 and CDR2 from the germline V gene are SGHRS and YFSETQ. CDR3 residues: CASSLATAGEAFF. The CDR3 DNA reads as TGCGCCAGCAGCTTGGCCACGGCTGGTGAAGCTTTCTTT. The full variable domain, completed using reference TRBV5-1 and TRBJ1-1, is KAGVTQTPRYLIKTRGQQVTLSCSPISGHRSVSWYQQTPGQGLQFLFEYFSETQRNKGNFPGRFSGRQFSNSRSEMNVSTLELGDSALYLCASSLATAGEAFFGQGTRLTVV.

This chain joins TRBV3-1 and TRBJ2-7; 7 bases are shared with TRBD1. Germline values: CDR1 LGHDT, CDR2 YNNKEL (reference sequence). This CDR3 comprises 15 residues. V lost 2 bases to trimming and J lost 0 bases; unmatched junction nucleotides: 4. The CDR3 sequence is CASSQRGLSSYEQYF. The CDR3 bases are TGTGCCAGCAGCCAAAGGGGGCTCTCCTCCTACGAGCAGTACTTC.

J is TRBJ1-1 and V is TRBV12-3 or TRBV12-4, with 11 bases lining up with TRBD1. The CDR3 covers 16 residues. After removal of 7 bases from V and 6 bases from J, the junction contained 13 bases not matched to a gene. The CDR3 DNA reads TGTGCCAGCACCCGGACAGGGGGCGCGGTAGGAGCTGAAGCTTTCTTT. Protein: CASTRTGGAVGAEAFF.

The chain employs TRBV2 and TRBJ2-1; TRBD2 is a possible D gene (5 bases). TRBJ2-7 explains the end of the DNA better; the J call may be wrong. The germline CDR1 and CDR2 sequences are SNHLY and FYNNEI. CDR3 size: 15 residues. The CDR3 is CASSSGLSVGNEQYF. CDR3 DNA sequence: TGTGCCAGCAGTAGCGGACTGTCAGTGGGGAATGAGCAGTACTTC.

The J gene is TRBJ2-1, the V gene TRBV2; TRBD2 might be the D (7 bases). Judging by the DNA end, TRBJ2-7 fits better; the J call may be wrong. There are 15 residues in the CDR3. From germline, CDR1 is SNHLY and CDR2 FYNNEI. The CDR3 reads CASSGGGGGYNEQYF. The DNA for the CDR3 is TGTGCCAGCAGTGGAGGTGGGGGGGGCTACAATGAGCAGTACTTC.

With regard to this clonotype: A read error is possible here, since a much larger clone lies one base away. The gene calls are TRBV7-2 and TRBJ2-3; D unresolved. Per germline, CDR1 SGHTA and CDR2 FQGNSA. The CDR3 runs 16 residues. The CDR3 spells CASSLGVWKSTDTKYF. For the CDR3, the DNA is TGTGCCAGCAGCTTAGGAGTATGGAAGAGCACAGATACGAAGTATTTT. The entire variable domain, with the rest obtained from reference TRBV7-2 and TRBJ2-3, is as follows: GAGVSQSPSNKVTEKGKDVELRCDPISGHTALYWYRQSLGQGLEFLIYFQGNSAPDKSGLPSDRFSAERTGGSVSTLTIQRTQQEDSAVYLCASSLGVWKSTDTKYFGPGTRLTVL.

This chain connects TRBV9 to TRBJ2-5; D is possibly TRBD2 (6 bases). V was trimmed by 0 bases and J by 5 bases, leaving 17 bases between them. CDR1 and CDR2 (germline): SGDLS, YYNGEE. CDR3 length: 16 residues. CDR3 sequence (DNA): TGTGCCAGCAGCGTAGGCCGTCAGGGAGGCGGGGAGACCCAGTACTTC. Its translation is CASSVGRQGGGETQYF.

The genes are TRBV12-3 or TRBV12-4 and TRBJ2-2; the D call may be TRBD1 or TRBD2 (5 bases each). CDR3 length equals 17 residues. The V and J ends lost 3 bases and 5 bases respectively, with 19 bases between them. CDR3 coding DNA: TGTGCCAGCAGTTTTGGGTGGGACGGGTTGGGAACCGGGGAGCTGTTTTTT. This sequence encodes CASSFGWDGLGTGELFF.

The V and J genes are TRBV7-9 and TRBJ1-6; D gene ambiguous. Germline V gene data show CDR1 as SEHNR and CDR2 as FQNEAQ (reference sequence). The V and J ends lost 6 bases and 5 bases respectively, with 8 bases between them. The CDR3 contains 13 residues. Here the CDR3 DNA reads TGTGCCAGCAGTTCGGACCATAATTCACCCCTCCACTTT. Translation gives CASSSDHNSPLHF.

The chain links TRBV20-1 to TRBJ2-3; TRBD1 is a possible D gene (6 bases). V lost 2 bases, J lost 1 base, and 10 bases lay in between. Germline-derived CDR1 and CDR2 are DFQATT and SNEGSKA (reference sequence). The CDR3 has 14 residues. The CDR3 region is CSARLKGGTDTQYF. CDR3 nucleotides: TGCAGTGCTAGACTTAAGGGGGGCACAGATACGCAGTATTTT.

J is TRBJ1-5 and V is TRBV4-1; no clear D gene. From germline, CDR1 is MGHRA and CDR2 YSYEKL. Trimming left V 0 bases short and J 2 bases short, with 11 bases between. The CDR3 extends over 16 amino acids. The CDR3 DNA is TGCGCCAGCAGCCAAGATCTAGGCAGTGGCAATCAGCCCCAGCATTTT. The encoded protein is CASSQDLGSGNQPQHF.

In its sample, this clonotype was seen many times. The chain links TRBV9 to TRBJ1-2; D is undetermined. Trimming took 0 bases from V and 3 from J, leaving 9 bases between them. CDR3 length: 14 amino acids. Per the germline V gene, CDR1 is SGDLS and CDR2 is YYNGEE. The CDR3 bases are TGTGCCAGCAGCGTAGATTCGGATTACTATGGCTACACCTTC. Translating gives CASSVDSDYYGYTF.

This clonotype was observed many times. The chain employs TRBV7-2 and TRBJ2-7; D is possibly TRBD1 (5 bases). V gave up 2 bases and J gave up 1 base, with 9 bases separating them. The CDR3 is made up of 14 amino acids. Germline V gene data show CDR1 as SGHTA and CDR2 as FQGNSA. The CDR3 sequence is CASSLIQGSYEQYF. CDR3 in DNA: TGTGCCAGCAGCTTAATTCAGGGATCCTACGAGCAGTACTTC.

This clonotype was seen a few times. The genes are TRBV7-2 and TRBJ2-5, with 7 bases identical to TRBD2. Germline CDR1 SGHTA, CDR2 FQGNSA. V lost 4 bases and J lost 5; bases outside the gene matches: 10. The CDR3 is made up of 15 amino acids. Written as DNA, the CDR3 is TGTGCCAGCAGCTCAACATGGTCCGGGAGGGAGACCCAGTACTTC. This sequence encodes CASSSTWSGRETQYF.

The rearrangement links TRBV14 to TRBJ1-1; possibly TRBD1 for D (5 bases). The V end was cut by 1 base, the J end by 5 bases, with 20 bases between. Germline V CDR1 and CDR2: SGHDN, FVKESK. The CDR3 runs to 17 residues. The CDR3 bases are TGTGCCAGCAGCCAAGCCACCGGGGGGGGAGGAGGGACTGAAGCTTTCTTT. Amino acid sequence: CASSQATGGGGGTEAFF.

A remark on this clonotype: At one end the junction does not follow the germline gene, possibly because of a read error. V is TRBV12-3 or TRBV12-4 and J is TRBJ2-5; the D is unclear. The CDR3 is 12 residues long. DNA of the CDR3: TGTGCCGGCAGTTTTGACCAAGAGACCCAGTACTTC. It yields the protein CAGSFDQETQYF.

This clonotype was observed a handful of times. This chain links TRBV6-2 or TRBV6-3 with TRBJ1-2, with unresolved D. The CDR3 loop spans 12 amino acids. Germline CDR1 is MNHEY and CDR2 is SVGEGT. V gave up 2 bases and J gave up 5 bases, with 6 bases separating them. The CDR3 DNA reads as TGTGCCAGCAGTTACGTCCGGTATGGCTACACCTTC. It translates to CASSYVRYGYTF.

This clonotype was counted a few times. The CDR3 sequence: CASSLAGTEPETQYF. The CDR3 DNA reads TGCGCCAGCAGCTTGGCAGGGACAGAGCCAGAGACCCAGTACTTC. V and J are TRBV5-1 and TRBJ2-5; 7 bases are a match to TRBD1. In germline, CDR1 is SGHRS, CDR2 YFSETQ. The CDR3 extends over 15 amino acids. J lost 4 bases, V lost 0 bases, and 6 bases had no gene match.

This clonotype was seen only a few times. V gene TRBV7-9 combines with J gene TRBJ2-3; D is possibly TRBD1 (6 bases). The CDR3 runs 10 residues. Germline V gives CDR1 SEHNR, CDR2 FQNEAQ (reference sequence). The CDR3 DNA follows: TGTCACTACAGGGCAGATACGCAGTATTTT. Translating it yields CHYRADTQYF.

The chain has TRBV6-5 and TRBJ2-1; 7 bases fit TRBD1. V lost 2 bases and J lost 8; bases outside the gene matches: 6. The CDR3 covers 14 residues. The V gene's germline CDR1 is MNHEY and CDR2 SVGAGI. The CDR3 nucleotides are TGTGCCAGCAGTTACGGCAGGGACAGCGATGAGCAGTTCTTC. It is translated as CASSYGRDSDEQFF.

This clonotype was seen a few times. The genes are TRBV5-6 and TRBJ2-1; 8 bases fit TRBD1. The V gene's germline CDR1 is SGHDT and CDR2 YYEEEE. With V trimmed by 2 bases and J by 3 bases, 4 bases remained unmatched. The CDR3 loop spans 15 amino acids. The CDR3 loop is CASSFGTGNYNEQFF. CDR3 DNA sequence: TGTGCCAGCAGCTTCGGGACAGGCAACTACAATGAGCAGTTCTTC.

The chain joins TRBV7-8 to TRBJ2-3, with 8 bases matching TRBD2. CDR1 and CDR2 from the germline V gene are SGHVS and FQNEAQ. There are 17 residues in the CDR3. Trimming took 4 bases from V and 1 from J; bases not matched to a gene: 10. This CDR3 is CASSSRDSGVGTDTQYF. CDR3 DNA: TGTGCCAGCAGCTCCCGAGATAGCGGGGTCGGCACAGATACGCAGTATTTT. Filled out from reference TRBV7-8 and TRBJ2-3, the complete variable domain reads GAGVSQSPRYKVAKRGQDVALRCDPISGHVSLFWYQQALGQGPEFLTYFQNEAQLDKSGLPSDRFFAERPEGSVSTLKIQRTQQEDSAVYLCASSSRDSGVGTDTQYFGPGTRLTVL.